The count of the clone carrying this T cell receptor beta chain is one. Its target is not known. Documented time point: cycle 4 day 1 (C4D1), after about 6 weeks of nivolumab. After autologous stem cell transplantation all patients relapsed, and prior brentuximab vedotin exposure differed between cohorts. The sample originates from a study of PD-1 blockade in classical Hodgkin lymphoma. Sequencing was performed with immunoSEQ multiplex PCR; in TCRdb, only in-frame clones are kept and a portion is missing. Here the sample spans around 60,000 clones, 70% to 90% being singletons. The study, taken as a whole, reports: While CD8+ TCR diversity did not rise significantly by C4D1, CD4+ TCR diversity did. Complete responders started with a diversity level that resembled newly diagnosed patients at baseline.

The germline CDR1 and CDR2 sequences are SGHRS and YFSETQ. Between the trimmed V and J ends, which lost 0 bases and 3 bases, there was a span of 10 bases. The CDR3 runs to 14 residues. This specimen was peripheral blood mononuclear cells (PBMCs), taken before the fourth cycle of nivolumab. The chain combines TRBV5-1 with TRBJ2-7, with D unclear. This clonotype was sampled from a human donor with classical Hodgkin lymphoma. The CDR3 sequence: CASSLALAIYEQYF. DNA of the CDR3: TGCGCCAGCAGCTTGGCCCTGGCCATCTACGAGCAGTACTTC. The whole variable domain, remainder taken from reference TRBV5-1 and TRBJ2-7, is KAGVTQTPRYLIKTRGQQVTLSCSPISGHRSVSWYQQTPGQGLQFLFEYFSETQRNKGNFPGRFSGRQFSNSRSEMNVSTLELGDSALYLCASSLALAIYEQYFGPGTRLTVT.